This is a list of T cell receptor beta chains from one sample in a study of T-cell memory formation after mild COVID-19. TCRdb reprocessed the 5' RACE reads via MiXCR and lists one record per CDR3 protein. The sample records over 350,000 distinct CDR3 sequences, about 15% being singletons. Sequenced sample: PBMCs or a T cell subset sorted from them (not recorded which). The receptors come from a man between 18 and 29 years old who had mild COVID-19 (a few samples of this study predate the infection). Cell type and time point are not known. The CDR3 runs from the conserved cysteine through the conserved F or W. The order of the fields is J gene, D gene, clone size, V gene, CDR3 DNA, CDR3 protein. The D gene is left open where the match is weak. The size of a clone is reported for some rows only, either as once, few or many, or as a class for expanded clones.

j_gene: TRBJ2-7
d_gene: -
abundance: few
v_gene: TRBV4-3
CDR3nt: TGCGCCAGCAGCCAAGACCCCGCGTTGTGGGCTTCCGAGCAGTACTTC
CDR3aa: CASSQDPALWASEQYF

j_gene: TRBJ1-6
d_gene: TRBD1
abundance: few
v_gene: TRBV10-3
CDR3nt: TGTGCCATCAGTGAGGACAGGGATCCACCCCTCCACTTT
CDR3aa: CAISEDRDPPLHF

j_gene: TRBJ1-1
d_gene: -
abundance: -
v_gene: TRBV4-1
CDR3nt: TGCGCCAGCAGCCAAGGGGCTGCACTCAGCACTGAAGCTTTCTTT
CDR3aa: CASSQGAALSTEAFF

j_gene: TRBJ2-5
d_gene: TRBD1
abundance: few
v_gene: TRBV19
CDR3nt: TGTGCCAGTAGTATCGGGACAGGGGGCACCCCCAGGACCCAGTACTTC
CDR3aa: CASSIGTGGTPRTQYF

j_gene: TRBJ2-7
d_gene: -
abundance: few
v_gene: TRBV19
CDR3nt: TGTGCCAGTAGTACTGGGGGCTACGAGCAGTACTTC
CDR3aa: CASSTGGYEQYF

j_gene: TRBJ1-1
d_gene: TRBD1
abundance: few
v_gene: TRBV18
CDR3nt: TGTGCCAGCTCACCGGCTACCGGGACAGGGGGCGCATCAGCTTTCTTT
CDR3aa: CASSPATGTGGASAFF

j_gene: TRBJ1-6
d_gene: -
abundance: -
v_gene: TRBV5-1
CDR3nt: TGCGCCAGCAGCCTGGCGGGGGATGATTCACCCCTCCACTTT
CDR3aa: CASSLAGDDSPLHF

j_gene: TRBJ1-1
d_gene: -
abundance: few
v_gene: TRBV20-1
CDR3nt: TGCAGTGCTAGGGGGGGCCCGAACACTGAAGCTTTCTTT
CDR3aa: CSARGGPNTEAFF

j_gene: TRBJ1-1
d_gene: TRBD1
abundance: few
v_gene: TRBV6-5
CDR3nt: TGTGCCAGCAGTTGGGGCAGGGGGCTAATGAACACTGAAGCTTTCTTT
CDR3aa: CASSWGRGLMNTEAFF

j_gene: TRBJ1-6
d_gene: -
abundance: few
v_gene: TRBV12-3/TRBV12-4
CDR3nt: TGTGCCAGCAGTTTATACAGGGCGGGTTCACCCCTCCACTTT
CDR3aa: CASSLYRAGSPLHF

j_gene: TRBJ2-1
d_gene: TRBD2
abundance: few
v_gene: TRBV6-5
CDR3nt: TGTGCCAGCAGATCGCTCGGAACTAGCGGATTCTACAATGAGCAGTTCTTC
CDR3aa: CASRSLGTSGFYNEQFF

j_gene: TRBJ2-7
d_gene: TRBD2
abundance: few
v_gene: TRBV20-1
CDR3nt: TGCAGTGCTAGGAGCGGGGACCCTCGTGAGCAGTACTTC
CDR3aa: CSARSGDPREQYF

j_gene: TRBJ1-1
d_gene: -
abundance: -
v_gene: TRBV7-2
CDR3nt: TGTGCCAGCACCCTCGAGAAAAACACTGAAGCTTTCTTT
CDR3aa: CASTLEKNTEAFF

j_gene: TRBJ1-5
d_gene: -
abundance: many
v_gene: TRBV5-6
CDR3nt: TGTGCCAGCAGCTTCTACTTTGGGCCGTATCAGCCCCAGCATTTT
CDR3aa: CASSFYFGPYQPQHF

j_gene: TRBJ2-3
d_gene: TRBD1
abundance: few
v_gene: TRBV12-3/TRBV12-4
CDR3nt: TGTGCCAGCAGTTTTTATACAGGGGGAGATACGCAGTATTTT
CDR3aa: CASSFYTGGDTQYF

j_gene: TRBJ1-1
d_gene: -
abundance: -
v_gene: TRBV7-9
CDR3nt: TGTGCCAGCAGCTCCGAGGGGGGGGGCACTGAAGCTTTCTTT
CDR3aa: CASSSEGGGTEAFF

j_gene: TRBJ2-5
d_gene: TRBD2
abundance: -
v_gene: TRBV5-1
CDR3nt: TGCGCCAGCAATCCGGGGGGCCAAGAGACCCAGTACTTC
CDR3aa: CASNPGGQETQYF

j_gene: TRBJ2-7
d_gene: -
abundance: few
v_gene: TRBV4-1
CDR3nt: TGCGCCAGCAGCCAAGATTCAGGGGCCTACGAGCAGTACTTC
CDR3aa: CASSQDSGAYEQYF

j_gene: TRBJ2-7
d_gene: TRBD2
abundance: -
v_gene: TRBV7-9
CDR3nt: TGTGCCAGCAGCCCGAGGACTAGCGGGTTCTACGAGCAGTACTTC
CDR3aa: CASSPRTSGFYEQYF

j_gene: TRBJ2-5
d_gene: -
abundance: few
v_gene: TRBV2
CDR3nt: TGTGCCGGAAAGGAACGCCCGACCCAAGAGACCCAGTACTTC
CDR3aa: CAGKERPTQETQYF

j_gene: TRBJ1-1
d_gene: -
abundance: -
v_gene: TRBV6-2/TRBV6-3
CDR3nt: TGTGCCAGCAAAACCCGACAGAACACTGAAGCTTTCTTT
CDR3aa: CASKTRQNTEAFF

j_gene: TRBJ2-1
d_gene: TRBD2
abundance: few
v_gene: TRBV20-1
CDR3nt: TGCAGCGGGACTAGCGGGGACAATGAGCAGTTCTTC
CDR3aa: CSGTSGDNEQFF

j_gene: TRBJ1-1
d_gene: -
abundance: -
v_gene: TRBV27
CDR3nt: TGTGCCAGCAGTTTTGATTTGGGGTTGAACACTGAAGCTTTCTTT
CDR3aa: CASSFDLGLNTEAFF

j_gene: TRBJ1-6
d_gene: -
abundance: -
v_gene: TRBV7-3
CDR3nt: TGTGCCAGCAGCTCCGTCCAACTCGACAGGCTGCCATCTAATTCACCCCTCCACTTT
CDR3aa: CASSSVQLDRLPSNSPLHF

j_gene: TRBJ2-3
d_gene: -
abundance: many
v_gene: TRBV12-3/TRBV12-4
CDR3nt: TGTGCCAGCAGCCCAAACTTAGATACGCAGTATTTT
CDR3aa: CASSPNLDTQYF

j_gene: TRBJ2-3
d_gene: -
abundance: -
v_gene: TRBV12-3/TRBV12-4
CDR3nt: TGTGCCAGCATGGCCATACTCACAGATACGCAGTATTTT
CDR3aa: CASMAILTDTQYF

j_gene: TRBJ2-1
d_gene: TRBD2
abundance: few
v_gene: TRBV4-1
CDR3nt: TGCGCCAGCAGCCTACTCGGACTAGCGGGGCCCAATGAGCAGTTCTTC
CDR3aa: CASSLLGLAGPNEQFF

j_gene: TRBJ2-5
d_gene: TRBD1
abundance: -
v_gene: TRBV7-9
CDR3nt: TGTGCCAGCAGCGTCGAGGGACAGCGGACCCAGTACTTC
CDR3aa: CASSVEGQRTQYF

j_gene: TRBJ2-3
d_gene: TRBD2
abundance: -
v_gene: TRBV27
CDR3nt: TGTGCCAGCAGTTTTTCACTAGCGGTGACAGATACGCAGTATTTT
CDR3aa: CASSFSLAVTDTQYF

j_gene: TRBJ2-1
d_gene: -
abundance: few
v_gene: TRBV4-2
CDR3nt: TGTGCCAGCAGCCAACAGGACAATGAGCAGTTCTTC
CDR3aa: CASSQQDNEQFF

j_gene: TRBJ1-4
d_gene: TRBD1
abundance: few
v_gene: TRBV20-1
CDR3nt: TGCAGTGCTAGCAGGGGGCAGCTTGGAGAAAAACTGTTTTTT
CDR3aa: CSASRGQLGEKLFF

j_gene: TRBJ2-5
d_gene: -
abundance: many
v_gene: TRBV7-2
CDR3nt: TGTGCCAGCAGCTTAGAGGGGGGGCGAAAGACCCAGTACTTC
CDR3aa: CASSLEGGRKTQYF

j_gene: TRBJ2-1
d_gene: -
abundance: -
v_gene: TRBV23-1
CDR3nt: TGCGCCAGCAGTCACCCTCTCTCGTTCGGACTGCTTTGGTCTCGTCGGCCTGAGCAGTTCTTC
CDR3aa: CASSHPLSFGLLWSRRPEQFF

j_gene: TRBJ2-7
d_gene: -
abundance: few
v_gene: TRBV6-1
CDR3nt: TGTGCCAGCATGGGCCCAACAGATTCACGCTACGAGCAGTACTTC
CDR3aa: CASMGPTDSRYEQYF

j_gene: TRBJ1-2
d_gene: -
abundance: -
v_gene: TRBV6-5
CDR3nt: TGTGCCAGCAGTTACTCCCGTTTCTATGGCTACACCTTC
CDR3aa: CASSYSRFYGYTF

j_gene: TRBJ1-2
d_gene: -
abundance: -
v_gene: TRBV7-9
CDR3nt: TGTGCCAGCACCTTCTCTCAGGGTCAAGGCTACACCTTC
CDR3aa: CASTFSQGQGYTF

j_gene: TRBJ1-5
d_gene: -
abundance: few
v_gene: TRBV27
CDR3nt: TGTGCCAGCAGTTTATCGTGGGGGTCCAATCAGCCCCAGCATTTT
CDR3aa: CASSLSWGSNQPQHF

j_gene: TRBJ2-5
d_gene: -
abundance: few
v_gene: TRBV6-1
CDR3nt: TGTGCCAGCAGTGCCCGACCTCCCCAGACCCAGTACTTC
CDR3aa: CASSARPPQTQYF

j_gene: TRBJ2-5
d_gene: -
abundance: -
v_gene: TRBV6-2/TRBV6-3
CDR3nt: TGTGCCAGCAGACGGGACGCCCAAGAGACCCAGTACTTC
CDR3aa: CASRRDAQETQYF

j_gene: TRBJ2-1
d_gene: TRBD1
abundance: -
v_gene: TRBV6-6
CDR3nt: TGTGCCAGCAGTTACTCTTCTACAGGGGGCATCTACAATGAGCAGTTCTTC
CDR3aa: CASSYSSTGGIYNEQFF

j_gene: TRBJ2-7
d_gene: TRBD1
abundance: -
v_gene: TRBV30
CDR3nt: TGTGCCTGGAGTGTTTCCGACAGGGGCGAGCAGTACTTC
CDR3aa: CAWSVSDRGEQYF

j_gene: TRBJ1-1
d_gene: -
abundance: many
v_gene: TRBV7-9
CDR3nt: TGTGCCAGCAGCTTCGGCCAGTACACTGAAGCTTTCTTT
CDR3aa: CASSFGQYTEAFF

j_gene: TRBJ2-3
d_gene: TRBD1
abundance: few
v_gene: TRBV15
CDR3nt: TGTGCCACCCTGACAGGGGGCACTGCAGATACGCAGTATTTT
CDR3aa: CATLTGGTADTQYF

j_gene: TRBJ1-4
d_gene: TRBD1
abundance: few
v_gene: TRBV3-1
CDR3nt: TGTGCCAGCAGACAGGGGGAGGGAAAACTGTTTTTT
CDR3aa: CASRQGEGKLFF

j_gene: TRBJ1-1
d_gene: TRBD1
abundance: -
v_gene: TRBV29-1
CDR3nt: TGCAGCGTGCGAACCCCGGAGACAGGGGGCACTGAAGCTTTCTTT
CDR3aa: CSVRTPETGGTEAFF

j_gene: TRBJ2-5
d_gene: -
abundance: -
v_gene: TRBV13
CDR3nt: TGTGCCAGCAGGGGAACAGGGAAAGAGACCCAGTACTTC
CDR3aa: CASRGTGKETQYF

j_gene: TRBJ1-6
d_gene: -
abundance: -
v_gene: TRBV27
CDR3nt: TGTGCCAGCAGTGAAAGGGGCAATTCACCCCTCCACTTT
CDR3aa: CASSERGNSPLHF

j_gene: TRBJ2-3
d_gene: -
abundance: once
v_gene: TRBV6-2/TRBV6-3
CDR3nt: TGTGCCAGCAGCTCAGACAGAGCCGGGGCAGATACGCAGTATTTT
CDR3aa: CASSSDRAGADTQYF

j_gene: TRBJ1-1
d_gene: -
abundance: many
v_gene: TRBV5-1
CDR3nt: TGCGCCAGCAGCTTGACCGTCACGATGAACACTGAAGCTTTCTTT
CDR3aa: CASSLTVTMNTEAFF

j_gene: TRBJ2-7
d_gene: -
abundance: -
v_gene: TRBV12-3/TRBV12-4
CDR3nt: TGTGCCAGCAGCCTATTCAACGAGCAGTACTTC
CDR3aa: CASSLFNEQYF

j_gene: TRBJ1-1
d_gene: -
abundance: -
v_gene: TRBV6-2/TRBV6-3
CDR3nt: TGTGCCAGCAGTAAGGGCTGGGGTCCTGAAGCTTTCTTT
CDR3aa: CASSKGWGPEAFF

j_gene: TRBJ2-1
d_gene: -
abundance: few
v_gene: TRBV28
CDR3nt: TGTGCCAGCTACCATGGGGTGGCAGGCCAGGATGAGCAGTTCTTC
CDR3aa: CASYHGVAGQDEQFF

j_gene: TRBJ2-3
d_gene: -
abundance: -
v_gene: TRBV29-1
CDR3nt: TGCAGCGTTGATCAAAATTGGGGCACAGATACGCAGTATTTT
CDR3aa: CSVDQNWGTDTQYF